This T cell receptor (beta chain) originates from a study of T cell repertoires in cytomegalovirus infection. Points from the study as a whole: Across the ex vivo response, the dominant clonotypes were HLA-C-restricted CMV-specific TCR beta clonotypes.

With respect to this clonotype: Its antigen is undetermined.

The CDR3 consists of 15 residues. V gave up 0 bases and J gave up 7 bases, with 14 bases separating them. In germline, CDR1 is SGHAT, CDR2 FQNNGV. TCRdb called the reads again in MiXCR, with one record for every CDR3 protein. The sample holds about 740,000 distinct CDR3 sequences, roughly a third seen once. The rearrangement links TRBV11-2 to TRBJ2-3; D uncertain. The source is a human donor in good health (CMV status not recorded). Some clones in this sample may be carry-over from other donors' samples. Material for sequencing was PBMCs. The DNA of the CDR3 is TGTGCCAGCAGCTTAGAGGCAGTGTTTGAGAATACGCAGTATTTT. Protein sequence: CASSLEAVFENTQYF.